This T cell receptor beta chain was found in a study of cytomegalovirus exposure and HLA in healthy donors. Whole-study context: Researchers found that less than 90% of some 400 genotyped donors fell within the Caucasian-associated ancestry cluster.

In the PCR, 60 Vbeta and 13 Jbeta primers were used. Sequencing was performed with immunoSEQ multiplex PCR; in TCRdb, only in-frame clones are kept and a portion is missing. Among some 180,000 clones listed, 77% were seen once. Germline lookup yields CDR1 LNHDA and CDR2 SQIVND (reference sequence). This CDR3 comprises 13 residues. The trim removed 4 bases at V and 3 bases at J, leaving 3 bases unmatched. The source of this sequence is a man aged 18 to 35 in good health and CMV-seronegative. Sequenced sample: PBMCs. The gene calls are TRBV19 and TRBJ2-7, with TRBD1 matching 7 bases. CDR3 nucleotides: TGTGCCAGTAGTACCAGGACAGGCTACGAGCAGTACTTC. This translates into CASSTRTGYEQYF.